Presented here are 22 T cell receptor beta chains from one specimen sequenced in a study of T-cell reconstitution after alpha-beta-depleted transplantation in children. During its preparation, the TCRbeta library received unique molecular identifiers. TCRdb called the PCR reads again in MiXCR, with one record for every CDR3 protein. The table records about 580,000 distinct CDR3 sequences, about 23% of them present only once. The sample was PBMCs, mostly from graft donor cells, taken 360 days after TCRalphabeta/CD19-depleted stem cell transplant. These receptors were collected from a boy in the first two years of life who had a stem cell transplant for acute myeloid leukemia, so the T cells may come from the graft donor.

A word on this clonotype: This clone may be a read error of a much larger clone one base away. This rearrangement joins TRBV20-1 to TRBJ1-1; 8 bases map to TRBD1. CDR1 is DFQATT and CDR2 is SNEGSKA in the germline V gene (reference sequence). This CDR3 contains 13 residues. CDR3 amino acids: CCARIGTGTEAFF. For the CDR3, the DNA is TGCTGTGCTAGAATAGGGACAGGCACTGAAGCTTTCTTT.

This clonotype occurred a few times. This rearrangement joins TRBV5-1 to TRBJ2-5; D possibly corresponds to TRBD2 (6 bases). The CDR3 sequence is 15 residues long. With 0 bases removed from V and 4 bases from J, the gap between germline ends came to 13 bases. Germline values: CDR1 SGHRS, CDR2 YFSETQ. The CDR3 is CASSLAFGSGETQYF. Here the CDR3 DNA reads TGCGCCAGCAGCTTGGCCTTCGGTAGCGGAGAGACCCAGTACTTC.

This clonotype has a count of ten or more. The rearrangement uses TRBV5-1 and TRBJ2-3, with TRBD2 identical over 15 bases. With V trimmed by 4 bases and J by 3 bases, 6 bases remained unmatched. CDR1 and CDR2 (germline): SGHRS, YFSETQ. This CDR3 spans 17 amino acids. The DNA for the CDR3 is TGCGCCAGCAGCAAGGGACTAGCGGGGGGTACTACAGATACGCAGTATTTT. Its translation: CASSKGLAGGTTDTQYF.

This clonotype was counted between two and nine times. CDR3 sequence (DNA): TGCAGTGCTAGGAGGCGGGGGGAGCTGTTTTTT. This encodes CSARRRGELFF. The chain joins TRBV20-1 to TRBJ2-2; the D is unclear. The CDR3 is 11 amino acids. The V end was cut by 3 bases, the J end by 8 bases, with 7 bases between. Germline assignment: CDR1 DFQATT and CDR2 SNEGSKA (reference sequence).

V gene TRBV2 combines with J gene TRBJ2-7; D is unclear. The V end lost 11 bases, the J end lost 4 bases, and 18 bases lay between the germline ends. Per germline, CDR1 SNHLY and CDR2 FYNNEI. This CDR3 comprises 13 residues. The CDR3 nucleotides are TGTGCCGACGCCGTGGATCCCCAATACGAGCAGTACTTC. Its translation: CADAVDPQYEQYF.

The chain joins TRBV24-1 to TRBJ2-1; 8 nucleotides align to TRBD1. CDR3 length: 15 residues. The germline V gene encodes CDR1 KGHDR and CDR2 SFDVKD. With V trimmed by 5 bases and J by 8 bases, 10 bases remained unmatched. Here the CDR3 reads CATSAGMTGADEQFF. Here the CDR3 DNA reads TGTGCCACCAGTGCCGGGATGACAGGGGCGGATGAGCAGTTCTTC.

This clonotype was counted between two and nine times. CDR3 region: CASSPGGTKRLNYGYTF. DNA of the CDR3: TGTGCCAGCAGTCCGGGTGGAACTAAACGGCTTAACTATGGCTACACCTTC. This chain connects TRBV12-3 or TRBV12-4 to TRBJ1-2; D gene ambiguous. CDR3 length equals 17 residues. The V end was cut by 5 bases, the J end by 1 base, with 20 bases between.

This clonotype was seen ten or more times. The chain employs TRBV20-1 and TRBJ2-2; the D gene is possibly TRBD2 (6 bases). The V gene's germline CDR1 is DFQATT and CDR2 SNEGSKA (reference sequence). V lost 5 bases, J lost 6 bases, and 16 bases lay in between. The CDR3 totals 14 residues. The CDR3 sequence: CSALGGLKAGELFF. CDR3 nucleotides: TGCAGTGCTTTGGGGGGACTGAAGGCCGGGGAGCTGTTTTTT.

This clonotype was detected many times. The genes are TRBV3-1 and TRBJ2-5, with a possible D match to TRBD2 (6 bases). The V end lost 4 bases, the J end lost 4 bases, and 16 bases lay between the germline ends. CDR1 is LGHDT and CDR2 is YNNKEL in the germline V gene (reference sequence). This CDR3 comprises 15 residues. As DNA, the CDR3 is TGTGCCAGCAGCCGCGAGGCGGGAACAGTAGAGACCCAGTACTTC. Protein sequence: CASSREAGTVETQYF.

This chain uses TRBV6-2 or TRBV6-3 with TRBJ2-7; 7 bases line up with TRBD1. The CDR3 is 13 residues long. After removal of 7 bases from V and 5 bases from J, the junction contained 8 bases not matched to a gene. Per germline, CDR1 MNHEY and CDR2 SVGEGT. The CDR3 DNA reads TGTGCCAGCACCTGGGACAGTTACAACGAGCAGTACTTC. It codes for CASTWDSYNEQYF.

This clonotype has more than one count but fewer than ten. Mismatch with germline at one junction end may stem from a read error. This chain uses TRBV29-1 with TRBJ2-5, with D perhaps assigned TRBD1 or TRBD2 (6 bases each). Germline V lookup: CDR1 SQVTM, CDR2 ANQGSEA. The CDR3 sequence is 14 residues long. CDR3 in amino acids: CSVQPPEGVETQYF. CDR3 nucleotide sequence: TGCAGCGTCCAACCTCCGGAGGGGGTCGAGACTCAGTACTTC.

The chain carries TRBV6-1 and TRBJ2-1; the D is unclear. The CDR3 has 13 amino acids. Trimming took 5 bases from V and 6 from J, leaving 11 bases between them. CDR1 is MNHNS and CDR2 is SASEGT in the germline V gene. CDR3 amino acids: CASSYALLNEQFF. CDR3 sequence (DNA): TGTGCCAGCAGTTACGCGCTTCTCAATGAGCAGTTCTTC.

V gene TRBV9 combines with J gene TRBJ2-2; D is perhaps TRBD1 (6 bases). The germline V gene has CDR1 SGDLS and CDR2 YYNGEE. With 0 bases removed from V and 7 bases from J, the gap between germline ends came to 19 bases. This CDR3 region has 17 residues. This CDR3 reads CASSVGRRKGERGELFF. The CDR3 DNA is TGTGCCAGCAGCGTAGGAAGGAGGAAGGGGGAGCGCGGGGAGCTGTTTTTT.

The chain employs TRBV29-1 and TRBJ1-1, with a possible D match to TRBD1 (6 bases). The CDR3 has 14 residues. V dropped 3 bases and J dropped 6 bases, with 17 bases sitting between them. Germline values: CDR1 SQVTM, CDR2 ANQGSEA. DNA of the CDR3: TGCAGCGTTGAGGGGGCGCTCTTTCCGGCTGAAGCTTTCTTT. Translated, it gives CSVEGALFPAEAFF. The entire variable domain, with the rest obtained from reference TRBV29-1 and TRBJ1-1, is as follows: SAVISQKPSRDICQRGTSLTIQCQVDSQVTMMFWYRQQPGQSLTLIATANQGSEATYESGFVIDKFPISRPNLTFSTLTVSNMSPEDSSIYLCSVEGALFPAEAFFGQGTRLTVV.

This clonotype was recorded many times. The J gene is TRBJ2-5, the V gene TRBV7-2; either TRBD1 or TRBD2 may fit D (5 bases each). The V end lost 4 bases, the J end lost 1 base, and 13 bases lay between the germline ends. The CDR3 contains 15 residues. Germline values: CDR1 SGHTA, CDR2 FQGNSA. The CDR3 spells CASSSLRDGQETQYF. CDR3 nucleotides: TGTGCCAGCAGCTCACTCCGGGACGGCCAAGAGACCCAGTACTTC.

This sequence joins TRBV6-5 and TRBJ1-2, with D perhaps TRBD1 (5 bases). CDR1 and CDR2 (germline): MNHEY, SVGAGI. With 3 bases removed from V and 4 bases from J, the gap between germline ends came to 12 bases. CDR3 size: 14 residues. The CDR3 loop is CASSYTDSLYGYTF. The CDR3 bases are TGTGCCAGCAGTTATACCGACAGTCTCTATGGCTACACCTTC.

The chain employs TRBV7-2 and TRBJ1-1; D call uncertain. Per the germline V gene, CDR1 is SGHTA and CDR2 is FQGNSA. The CDR3 loop spans 15 amino acids. V was trimmed by 4 bases and J by 0 bases, leaving 12 bases between them. The CDR3 bases are TGTGCCAGCAGCTCCTTTTGGACGGTGAACACTGAAGCTTTCTTT. Its translation: CASSSFWTVNTEAFF.

This chain links TRBV5-6 with TRBJ2-5, with D uncertain. Per germline, CDR1 SGHDT and CDR2 YYEEEE. The CDR3 totals 19 residues. With 3 bases removed from V and 5 bases from J, the gap between germline ends came to 29 bases. CDR3 protein: CASSSPLGVSFGSRETQYF. DNA of the CDR3: TGTGCCAGCAGCTCCCCTTTGGGTGTTTCGTTTGGGTCTCGGGAGACCCAGTACTTC.

This clonotype came up a few times. V usage is TRBV6-5 and J usage is TRBJ2-6; tentatively, D is TRBD1 (5 bases). Per germline, CDR1 MNHEY and CDR2 SVGAGI. The CDR3 is 13 residues long. Trimming took 4 bases from V and 6 from J, leaving 7 bases between them. CDR3 sequence (DNA): TGTGCCAGCAGTTTCGGACAGGCCAACGTCCTGACTTTC. Protein product: CASSFGQANVLTF.

Many counts were recorded for this clonotype. The genes are TRBV15 and TRBJ1-5; possibly TRBD1 for D (5 bases). Deletions cut 0 bases from V and 6 bases from J, with 15 bases between. This CDR3 comprises 16 residues. The germline V gene encodes CDR1 LNHNV and CDR2 YYDKDF (reference sequence). The CDR3 loop reads CATSRDRGGVPQPQHF. CDR3 sequence (DNA): TGTGCCACCAGCAGAGATCGGGGAGGGGTGCCTCAGCCCCAGCATTTT.

In its sample, this clonotype was seen a few times. V and J are TRBV21-1 and TRBJ2-7; the DNA was not compared with TRBD1, the D call given in the table. TRBV21-1 is classified as a pseudogene. The CDR3 is 15 amino acids. The CDR3 sequence: CASSKGRVRGYEQYV. The CDR3 DNA reads as TGTGCCAGCAGCAAAGGGAGGGTCAGGGGCTACGAGCAGTACGTC.

The rearrangement joins TRBV27 to TRBJ2-1, with 10 bases identical to TRBD2. The CDR3 totals 12 residues. In germline, CDR1 is MNHEY, CDR2 SMNVEV (reference sequence). The ends lost 4 bases at V and 14 bases at J; junction bases unmatched: 5. The CDR3 DNA sequence: TGTGCCAGCAGTTCGGGACTAGCGATTGAGTTCTTC. Translation: CASSSGLAIEFF.